Shown below are 25 T cell receptor beta chains from a single sample sequenced in a study of cytotoxic CD8 clonotypes in ibrutinib-treated CLL. Produced via immunoSEQ multiplex PCR; TCRdb's table is partial and in-frame only. The sample lists some 85,000 clones, approximately 71% occurring once. The sample consisted of PBMCs, taken after 24 months of ibrutinib treatment. The receptors originated from a human donor with chronic lymphocytic leukemia.

The V gene is TRBV11-2, the J gene TRBJ1-1; the match to TRBD1 covers 11 bases. Germline assignment: CDR1 SGHAT and CDR2 FQNNGV. Losses at the gene ends were 0 bases for V and 0 bases for J; bases not matched to a gene: 6. The CDR3 has 18 residues. Here the CDR3 reads CASSLDRDRGYMNTEAFF. CDR3 bases: TGTGCCAGCAGCTTAGATCGGGACAGGGGGTACATGAACACTGAAGCTTTCTTT.

This chain uses TRBV5-6 with TRBJ1-3; TRBD1 might be the D (6 bases). The CDR3 totals 14 residues. Germline CDR1 is SGHDT and CDR2 is YYEEEE. V was shortened by 2 bases and J by 3 bases, with 9 bases between the two germline ends. The CDR3 spells CASSLQGGGNTIYF. DNA for the CDR3: TGTGCCAGCAGCTTACAGGGTGGTGGAAACACCATATATTTT. Variable domain in full (rest from reference TRBV5-6 and TRBJ1-3): DAGVTQSPTHLIKTRGQQVTLRCSPKSGHDTVSWYQQALGQGPQFIFQYYEEEERQRGNFPDRFSGHQFPNYSSELNVNALLLGDSALYLCASSLQGGGNTIYFGEGSWLTVV.

The chain carries TRBV9 and TRBJ2-2; D remains ambiguous. V lost 0 bases, J lost 6 bases, and 6 bases lay in between. Germline loops: CDR1 SGDLS, CDR2 YYNGEE. The CDR3 is 13 amino acids. DNA for the CDR3: TGTGCCAGCAGCGTAGTCTCGGCCGGGGAGCTGTTTTTT. Translating gives CASSVVSAGELFF.

This chain connects TRBV7-8 to TRBJ2-5; D remains unclear. The germline V gene encodes CDR1 SGHVS and CDR2 FQNEAQ. V was shortened by 5 bases and J by 7 bases, with 11 bases between the two germline ends. This CDR3 is 12 amino acids long. The CDR3 region has the DNA TGTGCCAGCAGCCCAACCCACGGGACCCAGTACTTC. Translated: CASSPTHGTQYF.

The V call is TRBV5-6, the J call TRBJ2-6; 12 bases agree with TRBD2. The J segment lost 0 bases and the V segment lost 1 base, leaving 5 bases of the junction unmatched. The germline CDR1 and CDR2 sequences are SGHDT and YYEEEE. The CDR3 extends over 19 amino acids. CDR3 loop: CASSLPGLAGFSGANVLTF. The CDR3 nucleotides are TGTGCCAGCAGCTTGCCGGGACTAGCGGGCTTCTCTGGGGCCAACGTCCTGACTTTC.

V gene TRBV2 combines with J gene TRBJ2-5; D perhaps matches TRBD1 (6 bases). Germline V CDR1 and CDR2: SNHLY, FYNNEI. V was shortened by 6 bases and J by 9 bases, with 17 bases between the two germline ends. This CDR3 spans 13 amino acids. The DNA for the CDR3 is TGTGCCAGCAGCCCGACAGGTTCATACGCCCAGTACTTC. Amino acids: CASSPTGSYAQYF.

Comment on this clone: One junction end disagrees with the germline gene, perhaps due to a read error. This sequence joins TRBV2 and TRBJ2-1; TRBD2 matches 10 bases. From germline, CDR1 is SNHLY and CDR2 FYNNEI. The CDR3 covers 17 residues. CDR3 protein: CASSEPPSGSAYDEQFF. Here the CDR3 DNA reads TGTGCCAGCAGTGAACCCCCTAGCGGGAGCGCCTACGATGAGCAGTTCTTC.

The chain has TRBV7-2 and TRBJ2-4, with D possibly being TRBD2 (6 bases). The CDR3 contains 15 residues. The ends were cut back, 1 base at V and 7 bases at J, with 14 bases in the middle. Germline CDR1 reads SGHTA; CDR2 reads FQGNSA. The CDR3: CASSLDGGAGNIQYF. CDR3 nucleotide sequence: TGTGCCAGCAGCTTAGACGGTGGGGCGGGGAACATTCAGTACTTC.

The rearrangement uses TRBV19 and TRBJ2-1; D is unresolved. CDR3 length: 14 residues. Between the trimmed V and J ends, which lost 2 bases and 6 bases, there was a span of 11 bases. The V gene's germline CDR1 is LNHDA and CDR2 SQIVND (reference sequence). CDR3 sequence reads: CASSISIQVNEQFF. CDR3 bases: TGTGCCAGTAGTATAAGCATTCAGGTCAATGAGCAGTTCTTC. Based on the CDR3 plus reference TRBV19 and TRBJ2-1, the full variable domain is DGGITQSPKYLFRKEGQNVTLSCEQNLNHDAMYWYRQDPGQGLRLIYYSQIVNDFQKGDIAEGYSVSREKKESFPLTVTSAQKNPTAFYLCASSISIQVNEQFFGPGTRLTVL.

This clone was found a few times. The chain uses TRBV9 and TRBJ2-1, with D possibly TRBD2 on 5 matching bases. Germline values: CDR1 SGDLS, CDR2 YYNGEE. The CDR3 totals 18 residues. The ends were cut back, 0 bases at V and 8 bases at J, with 24 bases in the middle. CDR3 protein: CASSVERAARSSVHEQFF. The CDR3 DNA reads TGTGCCAGCAGCGTAGAACGAGCGGCCCGCTCCTCCGTCCATGAGCAGTTCTTC.

The CDR3, as DNA: TGTGCCAGCAGTGCGGGACAGGGTAGGGGGGACTATGGCTACACCTTC. Protein product: CASSAGQGRGDYGYTF. The chain joins TRBV27 to TRBJ1-2, with 9 bases matching TRBD1. The CDR3 is 16 amino acids. Trimming removed 5 bases from V and 3 bases from J; junction bases left unmatched: 10. Per germline, CDR1 MNHEY and CDR2 SMNVEV (reference sequence).

This clone was seen a single time. V and J are TRBV5-6 and TRBJ2-5; D uncertain. Germline CDR1 reads SGHDT; CDR2 reads YYEEEE. The CDR3 has 12 residues. V gave up 1 base and J gave up 5 bases, with 6 bases separating them. The CDR3 spells CASSLPPETQYF. The DNA of the CDR3 is TGTGCCAGCAGCTTGCCTCCGGAGACCCAGTACTTC.

V gene TRBV29-1 combines with J gene TRBJ2-7; D may be TRBD2 (6 bases). There are 16 residues in the CDR3. Germline values: CDR1 SQVTM, CDR2 ANQGSEA. V shed 6 bases and J shed 0 bases, with 21 bases lying between them. In DNA, the CDR3 is TGCAGCGTCTCGGGGCTAGCGACTCACATCTCCTACGAGCAGTACTTC. This translates into CSVSGLATHISYEQYF.

The chain is built from TRBV18 and TRBJ1-6; tentative D call: TRBD1 (6 bases). V was cut by 3 bases and J by 12 bases, with 12 bases left in between. Germline values: CDR1 KGHSH, CDR2 LQKENI. The CDR3 spans 13 residues. CDR3 sequence reads: CASSPKGGEPLHF. The CDR3 DNA reads TGTGCCAGCTCACCCAAAGGGGGGGAACCCCTCCACTTT.

V usage is TRBV29-1 and J usage is TRBJ2-7; TRBD2 aligns across 9 bases. This CDR3 comprises 13 residues. Trimming took 5 bases from V and 5 from J; bases not matched to a gene: 7. CDR1 is SQVTM and CDR2 is ANQGSEA in the germline V gene. As DNA, the CDR3 is TGCAGCGTTCGTGAGACTAGCGGCCACGAGCAGTACTTC. It is translated as CSVRETSGHEQYF.

This clone has at least ten counts. The chain uses TRBV5-4 and TRBJ2-1; D gene unclear. The germline V gene encodes CDR1 SGHNT and CDR2 YYREEE (reference sequence). Trimming pared 0 bases from V and 7 bases from J, leaving 5 bases between. This CDR3 is built from 12 residues. CDR3 nucleotides: TGTGCCAGCAGCTTGGACCAAAATGAGCAGTTCTTC. Its translation: CASSLDQNEQFF. The variable domain in full, completed from reference TRBV5-4 and TRBJ2-1, reads ETGVTQSPTHLIKTRGQQVTLRCSSQSGHNTVSWYQQALGQGPQFIFQYYREEENGRGNFPPRFSGLQFPNYSSELNVNALELDDSALYLCASSLDQNEQFFGPGTRLTVL.

This clone was recorded a few times. This sequence joins TRBV18 and TRBJ1-5; no firm D call. Germline V lookup: CDR1 KGHSH, CDR2 LQKENI. The CDR3 is 12 residues long. Trimming removed 0 bases from V and 7 bases from J, with 4 bases in between. CDR3 region: CASSPPGQPQHF. CDR3 bases: TGTGCCAGCTCACCACCGGGCCAGCCCCAGCATTTT.

This rearrangement joins TRBV9 to TRBJ1-2, with 7 positions matching TRBD1. The CDR3 is made up of 15 amino acids. J lost 6 bases, V lost 6 bases, and 14 bases had no gene match. Germline CDR1 is SGDLS and CDR2 is YYNGEE. Here the CDR3 DNA reads TGTGCCAGCACCACATCGACAGGGAGGGACAATGGCTACACCTTC. Protein sequence: CASTTSTGRDNGYTF. The variable domain in full, completed from reference TRBV9 and TRBJ1-2, reads DSGVTQTPKHLITATGQRVTLRCSPRSGDLSVYWYQQSLDQGLQFLIQYYNGEERAKGNILERFSAQQFPDLHSELNLSSLELGDSALYFCASTTSTGRDNGYTFGSGTRLTVV.

Comment on this clone: Within the sample, other DNA sequences also encode this same CDR3. V is TRBV5-1 and J is TRBJ1-4; no clear D. V dropped 4 bases and J dropped 2 bases, with 9 bases sitting between them. The CDR3 totals 14 residues. Germline loops: CDR1 SGHRS, CDR2 YFSETQ. CDR3 protein: CASSPGGTNEKLFF. Written as DNA, the CDR3 is TGCGCCAGCAGCCCGGGAGGGACTAATGAAAAACTGTTTTTT.

This clone was recorded only once. The V call is TRBV7-8, the J call TRBJ1-4; D is undetermined. Trimming pared 0 bases from V and 7 bases from J, leaving 12 bases between. Germline CDR1 and CDR2: SGHVS and FQNEAQ. The CDR3 extends over 15 amino acids. The CDR3 bases are TGTGCCAGCAGCTTAGCCGGGGTATATAGTGAAAAACTGTTTTTT. Residues: CASSLAGVYSEKLFF.

V and J are TRBV6-5 and TRBJ2-2; 7 nucleotides match TRBD1. The V gene's germline CDR1 is MNHEY and CDR2 SVGAGI. CDR3 length equals 15 residues. V gave up 5 bases and J gave up 7 bases; unmatched junction bases: 10. The CDR3 sequence is CASSRTGGAGGELFF. In nucleotides, the CDR3 is TGTGCCAGCAGTAGGACAGGAGGCGCCGGCGGGGAGCTGTTTTTT.

The chain carries TRBV7-8 and TRBJ2-7, with D possibly being TRBD2 (7 bases). The V and J ends lost 4 bases and 6 bases respectively, with 16 bases between them. CDR3 length: 14 residues. CDR1 SGHVS and CDR2 FQNEAQ come from the germline V gene. Here the CDR3 DNA reads TGTGCCAGCAGCTCAGCGGGATTACAGGGCGAGCAGTACTTC. Translated, it gives CASSSAGLQGEQYF.

This chain joins TRBV5-1 and TRBJ2-1; 10 nucleotides agree with TRBD2. This CDR3 is 14 amino acids long. CDR1 and CDR2 (germline): SGHRS, YFSETQ. J was trimmed by 6 bases and V by 6 bases; bases with no gene match: 6. The CDR3 is CASTRTSGANEQFF. Written as DNA, the CDR3 is TGCGCCAGCACCCGGACTAGCGGAGCCAATGAGCAGTTCTTC.

On this clone itself: One end of the junction does not line up with germline, which may come from a read error. This rearrangement joins TRBV7-7 to TRBJ2-5; TRBD2 matches at 7 bases. CDR1 is SSHAT and CDR2 is FNYEAQ in the germline V gene (reference sequence). The CDR3 extends over 14 amino acids. The CDR3 DNA sequence: TGTGCTAGCAGCTTAGCGACTAGCAGCGAGACCCAGTACTTC. Its translation is CASSLATSSETQYF.

The V call is TRBV6-8, the J call TRBJ2-7; 9 nucleotides line up with TRBD1. With V trimmed by 2 bases and J by 5 bases, 7 bases remained unmatched. CDR1 and CDR2 (germline): MNHGY, SAAAGT. The CDR3 spans 15 residues. The CDR3 DNA reads as TGTGCCAGCAGTTACGTCGACAGGGGGTTGGACGAGCAGTACTTC. It encodes CASSYVDRGLDEQYF.